One sample yielded the 13 T cell receptor beta chains listed below, sequenced in a study of blood T cell repertoires in COVID-19. Clones were sequenced by immunoSEQ multiplex PCR, and TCRdb holds only the in-frame ones, with some missing. The repertoire has roughly 86,000 clones, roughly 91% of them found once; the top ten carry under 2%. Sequenced sample: peripheral blood. Every receptor here comes from a woman in her 50s in a cohort sampled during active COVID-19.

The chain recombines TRBV7-9 with TRBJ2-1, with 8 bases fitting TRBD2. CDR3 length: 17 residues. The V segment lost 0 bases and the J segment 8 bases; nucleotides outside the gene matches: 12. CDR1 and CDR2 from the germline V gene are SEHNR and FQNEAQ (reference sequence). The CDR3 DNA follows: TGTGCCAGCAGCTTAGCCGTGGCTAGCGGGTACTCCTATGAGCAGTTCTTC. It yields the protein CASSLAVASGYSYEQFF.

The chain links TRBV2 to TRBJ2-3; 11 positions match TRBD2. This CDR3 is built from 14 residues. The J segment lost 4 bases and the V segment lost 4 bases, leaving 1 base of the junction unmatched. Germline CDR1 and CDR2: SNHLY and FYNNEI. CDR3 protein: CASSGGLAADTQYF. CDR3 nucleotide sequence: TGTGCCAGCAGTGGGGGACTAGCGGCAGATACGCAGTATTTT.

This clone was seen just once. This chain uses TRBV21-1 with TRBJ1-2; the D segment call TRBD1 is taken from the table without a DNA check. TRBV21-1 constitutes a pseudogene. The CDR3 extends over 14 amino acids. The CDR3, as DNA: TGTGCCAGCAGCCGACGGGACAGGAGCTATGGCTACACCTTC. As protein: CASSRRDRSYGYTF.

The chain couples TRBV7-8 to TRBJ2-3, with TRBD1 matching 9 bases. CDR1 is SGHVS and CDR2 is FQNEAQ in the germline V gene. J lost 3 bases, V lost 3 bases, and 4 bases had no gene match. The CDR3 runs to 15 residues. The CDR3 spells CASSFTGGGTDTQYF. The CDR3 DNA reads TGTGCCAGCAGCTTCACAGGGGGCGGGACAGATACGCAGTATTTT. The whole variable domain, filled in from reference TRBV7-8 and TRBJ2-3, reads GAGVSQSPRYKVAKRGQDVALRCDPISGHVSLFWYQQALGQGPEFLTYFQNEAQLDKSGLPSDRFFAERPEGSVSTLKIQRTQQEDSAVYLCASSFTGGGTDTQYFGPGTRLTVL.

The rearrangement joins TRBV5-1 to TRBJ2-1; TRBD1 is a possible D gene (5 bases). V lost 3 bases to trimming and J lost 5 bases, with 15 bases between them. The CDR3 runs to 15 residues. Germline assignment: CDR1 SGHRS and CDR2 YFSETQ. The CDR3 DNA sequence: TGCGCCAGCAGCTCGGACAATTACATAAACAATGAGCAGTTCTTC. Translation: CASSSDNYINNEQFF.

The chain employs TRBV5-8 and TRBJ2-7, with D possibly matching TRBD1 (8 bases). Trimming removed 6 bases from V and 1 base from J, with 17 bases in between. Germline V gene data show CDR1 as SGHTS and CDR2 as YDEGEE. The CDR3 covers 15 residues. The CDR3 region is CASIQTGGGSYEQYF. The CDR3 DNA reads TGTGCCAGCATTCAAACAGGGGGGGGTTCCTACGAGCAGTACTTC.

CDR3 in amino acids: CASSLGLAGVYEQYF. The CDR3 DNA sequence: TGTGCCAGCAGCTTGGGACTAGCGGGAGTCTACGAGCAGTACTTC. This sequence joins TRBV7-8 and TRBJ2-7, with TRBD2 matching over 14 bases. With 3 bases clipped from V and 3 bases from J, the junction kept 1 base outside the gene matches. CDR3 length: 15 amino acids. The germline V gene encodes CDR1 SGHVS and CDR2 FQNEAQ.

V usage is TRBV7-6 and J usage is TRBJ2-7; the match to TRBD2 covers 9 bases. CDR1 and CDR2 from the germline V gene are SGHVS and FNYEAQ. V lost 5 bases to trimming and J lost 2 bases; unmatched junction nucleotides: 13. The length of the CDR3 is 17 residues. The CDR3 here is CASSPGGGGAGTYEQYF. In DNA form, the CDR3 reads TGTGCCAGCAGCCCCGGCGGGGGGGGCGCGGGGACCTACGAGCAGTACTTC.

This clone was seen more than once but under ten times. The chain has TRBV5-6 and TRBJ1-5; D remains unclear. From germline, CDR1 is SGHDT and CDR2 YYEEEE. V lost 2 bases and J 4 bases, leaving 7 bases between the germline ends. The CDR3 is 13 residues long. The CDR3 bases are TGTGCCAGCAGCTTCGGTAGAAATCAGCCCCAGCATTTT. As protein: CASSFGRNQPQHF.

The V and J genes are TRBV5-1 and TRBJ1-1; D unclear. With 0 bases removed from V and 1 base from J, the gap between germline ends came to 10 bases. From germline, CDR1 is SGHRS and CDR2 YFSETQ. The CDR3 loop spans 15 amino acids. This CDR3 reads CASSLVSSGNTEAFF. For the CDR3, the DNA is TGCGCCAGCAGCTTGGTCTCCTCGGGGAACACTGAAGCTTTCTTT.

This chain joins TRBV20-1 and TRBJ1-4, with unresolved D. Germline V lookup: CDR1 DFQATT, CDR2 SNEGSKA (reference sequence). V was shortened by 5 bases and J by 3 bases, with 4 bases between the two germline ends. The CDR3 contains 11 residues. The CDR3 DNA is TGCAGTGCTCCGGCTAATGAAAAACTGTTTTTT. Its protein product is CSAPANEKLFF.

The chain employs TRBV24-1 and TRBJ1-1; D unresolved. CDR1 KGHDR and CDR2 SFDVKD come from the germline V gene. The CDR3 sequence is 13 residues long. V lost 7 bases and J 4 bases, leaving 12 bases between the germline ends. DNA of the CDR3: TGTGCCACCAGGGACTTCCCTCGCACTGAAGCTTTCTTT. Its protein product is CATRDFPRTEAFF.

This chain links TRBV12-3 or TRBV12-4 with TRBJ2-1; no firm D call. V dropped 3 bases and J dropped 13 bases, with 13 bases sitting between them. This CDR3 spans 12 amino acids. The CDR3 nucleotides read TGTGCCAGCAGTTTCCTAGTACGATCTCAGTTCTTC. Its protein product is CASSFLVRSQFF.